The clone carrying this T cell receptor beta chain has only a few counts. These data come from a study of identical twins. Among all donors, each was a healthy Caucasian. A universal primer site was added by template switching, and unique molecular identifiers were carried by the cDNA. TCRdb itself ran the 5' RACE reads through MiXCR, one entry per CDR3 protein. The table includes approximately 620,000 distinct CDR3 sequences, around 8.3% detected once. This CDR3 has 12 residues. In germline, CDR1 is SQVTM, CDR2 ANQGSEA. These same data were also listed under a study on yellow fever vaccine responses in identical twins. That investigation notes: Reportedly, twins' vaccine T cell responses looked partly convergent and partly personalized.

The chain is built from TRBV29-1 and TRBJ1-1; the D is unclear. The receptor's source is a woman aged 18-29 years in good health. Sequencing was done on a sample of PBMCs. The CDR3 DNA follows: TGCATCTCAGCGGACTGGGGCACTGAAGCTTTCTTT. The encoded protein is CISADWGTEAFF.